Listed below are T cell receptor beta chains from one sample, sequenced in a study of blood T cell repertoires in COVID-19. Only in-frame clones appear in the TCRdb table, and some are missing; sequencing was by immunoSEQ multiplex PCR. The table has around 64,000 clones, around 87% seen once. Sequenced material: peripheral blood. Receptor source: a man in his forties or fifties with active COVID-19. CDR3s include the opening cysteine and the closing phenylalanine or tryptophan. Each record gives: D gene, clone size, J gene, V gene, CDR3 DNA, CDR3 protein. D genes are given only for firm matches. Rows give clone size only sometimes, using once, few, many, or a class for an expanded clone.

-,-,TRBJ1-1,TRBV30,TGTGCCTGGAGCTTTGACATTCGGAACACTGAAGCTTTCTTT,CAWSFDIRNTEAFF
TRBD2,-,TRBJ2-1,TRBV3-1/TRBV3-2,TGTGCCAGCAGCCAGCGACTAGCGGGTTCCCCGAAGCGGGTCCAATTCTTC,CASSQRLAGSPKRVQFF
-,-,TRBJ2-1,TRBV29-1,TGCAGCGTGGATTCAGGTCGAAGGCAGTTCTTC,CSVDSGRRQFF
TRBD2,-,TRBJ2-7,TRBV28,TGTGCCAGCAGTTTTAGCGGGGGGCGTAGGGGGTACGAGCAGTACTTC,CASSFSGGRRGYEQYF
-,few,TRBJ1-3,TRBV5-1,TGCGCCAGCAGCTTGGAGGTGGCGGTAGGAAACACCATATATTTT,CASSLEVAVGNTIYF
TRBD1,-,TRBJ2-1,TRBV11-2,TGTGCCAGCAGCTTCCGGGACAGGGTCTACAATGAGCAGTTCTTC,CASSFRDRVYNEQFF
-,-,TRBJ1-2,TRBV15,TGTGCCACCAGCAGTGAGGGTGGGCCGAGTGGCTACACCTTC,CATSSEGGPSGYTF
TRBD2,-,TRBJ2-7,TRBV7-2,TGTGCCAGCAGCTTAAGTTGGACTAGCTCCTACGAGCAGTACTTC,CASSLSWTSSYEQYF
TRBD1,-,TRBJ2-7,TRBV3-1/TRBV3-2,TGTGCCAGCAGCCAAGGTGGGGCGGACAGGCATTCCCTCGAGCAGTACTTC,CASSQGGADRHSLEQYF
-,-,TRBJ1-3,TRBV5-4,TGTGCCAGCAGCAACAGGAATGGAAACACCATATATTTT,CASSNRNGNTIYF
-,few,TRBJ1-2,TRBV3-1/TRBV3-2,TGTGCCAGCAGCCCAGGTGGGGACTCTAACTATGGCTACACCTTC,CASSPGGDSNYGYTF
TRBD2,-,TRBJ2-4,TRBV15,TGTGCCACCAGGGGTCTAGCGGGAGATGGATCCAAAAACATTCAGTACTTC,CATRGLAGDGSKNIQYF
TRBD1,-,TRBJ1-1,TRBV5-1,TGCGCCAGCAGCGCCGGGACAGCGAACACTGAAGCTTTCTTT,CASSAGTANTEAFF
-,-,TRBJ2-2,TRBV7-2,TGTGCCAGCAGCTTAGAAACAGACACCGGGGAGCTGTTTTTT,CASSLETDTGELFF
TRBD1,-,TRBJ2-7,TRBV6-5,TGTGCCAGCAGTTACTCGTGGACAGGGAGAGGCGAGCAGTACTTC,CASSYSWTGRGEQYF
-,-,TRBJ2-7,TRBV28,TGTGCCAGCAGTTTAACAGGTTCCTACGAGCAGTACTTC,CASSLTGSYEQYF
TRBD1,-,TRBJ2-1,TRBV18,TGTGCCAGCTCACCGCGGACAGGGAGCTTAAACAATGAGCAGTTCTTC,CASSPRTGSLNNEQFF
-,-,TRBJ1-1,TRBV6-2/TRBV6-3,TGTGCCAGCAGTTACCGTGACAGAGATGAAGCTTTCTTT,CASSYRDRDEAFF
-,-,TRBJ1-2,TRBV28,TGTGCCAGCAAGATCTGGGGGGGAAACTATGGCTACACCTTC,CASKIWGGNYGYTF
TRBD1,-,TRBJ1-2,TRBV6-2/TRBV6-3,TGTGCCAGCAGTTTGGACAGGTCCTACTATGGCTACACCTTC,CASSLDRSYYGYTF
TRBD2,-,TRBJ2-5,TRBV6-2/TRBV6-3,TGTGCCAGCAGTCATCGGGTAGCGGGAGGGCAGAGTGAGACCCAGTACTTC,CASSHRVAGGQSETQYF
-,-,TRBJ2-7,TRBV12-3/TRBV12-4,TGTGCCAGCAGCATGGGGGCAGCGCGAGAGCAGTACTTC,CASSMGAAREQYF
TRBD1,-,TRBJ1-2,TRBV7-9,TGTGCCAGCAGAAAGGGGGCTTATGGCTACACCTTC,CASRKGAYGYTF
TRBD1,once,TRBJ1-5,TRBV6-5,TGTGCCAGCAGTTTGGGACAGGGATATGGTCAGCCCCAGCATTTT,CASSLGQGYGQPQHF
TRBD2,-,TRBJ2-7,TRBV7-2,TGTGCCAGCAGCCTCGGGACTAGCGACTACGAGCAGTACTTC,CASSLGTSDYEQYF
TRBD1,many,TRBJ1-2,TRBV30,TGTGCCTGGAGTGTATGGACAGGCCCACTTCGCTACACCTTC,CAWSVWTGPLRYTF
TRBD2,few,TRBJ2-3,TRBV19,TGTGCCAGTAGTATAGGGGCGGGAGCACTCCGAGATACGCAGTATTTT,CASSIGAGALRDTQYF
-,-,TRBJ2-7,TRBV11-2,TGTGCCAGCAGCCCGTGGGTAGCGGCGATGGGCGAGCAGTACTTC,CASSPWVAAMGEQYF
TRBD1,-,TRBJ1-2,TRBV6-1,TGTGCCAGCAGTGAGACCGACAGGGCATATGGCTACACCTTC,CASSETDRAYGYTF
-,-,TRBJ1-6,TRBV6-6,TGTGCCAGCAGTCCCGTGGGCGCGCGCCGATCCTATAATTCACCCCTCCACTTT,CASSPVGARRSYNSPLHF
-,-,TRBJ1-6,TRBV27,TGTGCCAGCAGTCCGGACTCCTACTATAATTCACCCCTCCACTTT,CASSPDSYYNSPLHF
TRBD1,-,TRBJ2-7,TRBV5-4,TGTGCCAGCAGCACGGGGACAGCTATCTACGAGCAGTACTTC,CASSTGTAIYEQYF
TRBD1,-,TRBJ2-2,TRBV24-1,TGTGCCACAAGCAGGGGGCAGAACACCGGGGAGCTGTTTTTT,CATSRGQNTGELFF